The subject of this entry is one TCR beta chain. Its antigen target is currently unknown. Per-base quality was not reported, and no clone a single base away is much larger than it. The sample comes from a study of CD8 T cells in ankylosing spondylitis (dated by TCRdb to 2016 to 2017). Looking at the study overall: T cell receptor beta repertoires were profiled in healthy donors and ankylosing spondylitis patients so that disease-linked TCR variants could be found. The whole study cohort included some 100 healthy donors and about two dozen ankylosing spondylitis patients. Peripheral blood was sampled, and synovial fluid was also collected from ankylosing spondylitis patients.

Sequencing used an Illumina HiSeq 2500. TCR beta libraries were prepared by quantitative 5'-RACE with molecular barcodes. From the authors' description of their analysis: A new computational method based on a probabilistic model of VDJ rearrangement was used to identify disease-linked TCR variants. TCRdb passed the public sequencing reads through fastp at Q25 and MiXCR, retaining productive beta sequences. Identical CDR3 protein sequences are pooled into one entry, listed with their most common genes and DNA. These V and J calls are TCRdb output, not the study's own analysis. Counted in this sample were roughly 130,000 distinct CDR3 sequences; roughly an eighth of them appeared once. Of the sample, roughly 3% falls within the top ten clones. Paper-wide results and their limitations: The disease-linked clones showed a CD8+ phenotype and occurred at relatively low frequencies in peripheral blood. According to the report, matched synovial fluid samples from ankylosing spondylitis patients were significantly enriched for the disease-linked clones. Some motif variants were previously reported in synovial fluid and blood of reactive arthritis patients, suggesting common disease-initiation mechanisms. A TCR beta motif of eight highly homologous amino acid variants appeared characteristic of blood from ankylosing spondylitis patients.

V is reduced by 2 bases and J by 6 bases, leaving a spacing of 10 bases between them. Including cysteine and phenylalanine, the CDR3 has 13 amino acids. Only the CDR3 part of the read is kept: 39 bases, read in frame from the first base. The receptor chain draws on TRBV12-3 or TRBV12-4 and TRBJ1-1; possibly the D gene is TRBD1, per 6 matching bases. Sequenced sample: blood, either unsorted or a sorted T cell fraction (not recorded which). The receptor was isolated from a female donor with ankylosing spondylitis or in good health (not recorded which). This receptor has the CDR3 CASSLPGGSEAFF. The DNA is as follows: TGTGCCAGCAGTTTACCCGGGGGCTCTGAAGCTTTCTTT.